This is a list of T cell receptor beta chains from one sample in a study of T cell repertoires in cytomegalovirus infection. TCRdb ran MiXCR on the reads and lists one entry per CDR3 protein. The sample contains around 750,000 distinct CDR3 sequences, approximately 32% of which appear only once. No antigens are known for them. The sample was cultured CD8+ T cells from PBMCs, taken from culture after CMV antigen stimulation. Source of these receptors: a human donor in good health (CMV status not recorded). Some clones in this sample may be carry-over from other donors' samples. Each CDR3 is given with its conserved first and last residue. A D gene is named only where the DNA matches it firmly. The size entry is marked missing in some rows and otherwise reads once, few, many or a size class.

d_gene | j_gene | v_gene | abundance | CDR3nt | CDR3aa
- | TRBJ1-6 | TRBV14 | - | TGTGCCAGCACAATGTTGGGGAATTCACCCCTCCACTTT | CASTMLGNSPLHF
- | TRBJ1-5 | TRBV10-3 | few | TGTGCCATCAGTGACGGCAGGGCTGGCAATCAGCCCCAGCATTTT | CAISDGRAGNQPQHF
- | TRBJ1-2 | TRBV6-5 | - | TGTGCCAGCAGTTACCTGACAGGCGCAGATGGCTACACCTTC | CASSYLTGADGYTF
- | TRBJ1-2 | TRBV7-2 | - | TGTGCCAGCAGCTTATTGGACACGCGATGGAACTATGGCTACACCTTC | CASSLLDTRWNYGYTF
TRBD2 | TRBJ2-3 | TRBV7-2 | many | TGTGCCAGCAGCCGGACTAGCGGGGCATTTTTTAGCACAGATACGCAGTATTTT | CASSRTSGAFFSTDTQYF
TRBD1 | TRBJ1-2 | TRBV4-1 | few | TGCGCCAGCAGCCCAGACAGGGGGCTTGGCTATGGCTACACCTTC | CASSPDRGLGYGYTF
TRBD2 | TRBJ2-7 | TRBV7-2 | many | TGTGCCAGCAGCTCGTTTTCGGGGGGGATACGACACGAGCAGTACTTC | CASSSFSGGIRHEQYF
- | TRBJ2-4 | TRBV7-9 | - | TGTGCCAGCAGCGTAGAGATAGCCAAAAACATTCAGTACTTC | CASSVEIAKNIQYF
- | TRBJ2-3 | TRBV27 | few | TGTGCCAGCAGTTTCGTGGGAATTTTAACTGAACCAGATACGCAGTATTTT | CASSFVGILTEPDTQYF
- | TRBJ2-1 | TRBV10-3 | few | TGTGCCATCAGTGAGTATAGGTGGGTCAGGGGCGAAGAGGACAATGAGCAGTTCTTC | CAISEYRWVRGEEDNEQFF
TRBD1 | TRBJ1-2 | TRBV6-1 | - | TGTGCCAGCAGCGAATACGACAGGGCCCCAGGGAGACTTGGCTACACCTTC | CASSEYDRAPGRLGYTF
TRBD1 | TRBJ2-1 | TRBV7-3 | - | TGTGCCAGCAGCCTGGACAGGGGAGGCAATGAGCAGTTCTTC | CASSLDRGGNEQFF
- | TRBJ1-1 | TRBV6-5 | many | TGTGCCAGCAGTTATTCCAGGGAAAACACTGAAGCTTTCTTT | CASSYSRENTEAFF
- | TRBJ2-5 | TRBV6-6 | once | TGTGCCAGCAGTTCCGGAAGTGAGGGAGAGACCCAGTACTTC | CASSSGSEGETQYF
- | TRBJ2-3 | TRBV7-8 | - | TGTGCCAGCAGCTGGGGCGGAGAAGTGCAGTATTTT | CASSWGGEVQYF
TRBD1 | TRBJ2-3 | TRBV6-2/TRBV6-3 | - | TGTGCCAGCAGTTACCCCCGGGACAGGGGGCTTGATGCAGATACGCAGTATTTT | CASSYPRDRGLDADTQYF
- | TRBJ2-7 | TRBV27 | once | TGTGCCAGCAGTTTTAAGTACGAGCAGTACTTC | CASSFKYEQYF
- | TRBJ2-1 | TRBV28 | - | TGTGCCAGCAGTCCAAACCCGAACTACAATGAGCAGTTCTTC | CASSPNPNYNEQFF
TRBD2 | TRBJ2-1 | TRBV7-6 | - | TGTGCCAGCAGCCCGAAGCGACTAGCGGGGGCCGGTGTTACCCCTTCGGGGCATTTCTTC | CASSPKRLAGAGVTPSGHFF
TRBD1 | TRBJ1-1 | TRBV14 | - | TGTGCCAGCAGCGATCTCGGGACAGGGCCCACTGAAGCTTTCTTT | CASSDLGTGPTEAFF
- | TRBJ2-1 | TRBV10-2 | - | TGCGCCAGCAAAGGCACGGAGTACAATGAGCAGTTCTTC | CASKGTEYNEQFF
- | TRBJ2-1 | TRBV12-3/TRBV12-4 | - | TGTGCCAGCTCCCCGCCGGGGGGCCTGACGAATGAGCAGTTCTTC | CASSPPGGLTNEQFF
- | TRBJ1-4 | TRBV28 | many | TGTGCCAGCAGTTCCCCTGACAGCGGCATTCAAGAAAAACTGTTTTTT | CASSSPDSGIQEKLFF
- | TRBJ2-2 | TRBV5-4 | many | TGTGCCAGCAGCCGACCCGGGCAGGGCTCCGGGGAGCTGTTTTTT | CASSRPGQGSGELFF
- | TRBJ2-1 | TRBV5-1 | - | TGCGCCAGCAGCTTCGTAACTTTCTACAATGAGCAGTTCTTC | CASSFVTFYNEQFF
- | TRBJ1-2 | TRBV6-2/TRBV6-3 | few | TGTGCCAGCAGCTTCGCAGGGATCGCCTATGGCTACACCTTC | CASSFAGIAYGYTF
TRBD1 | TRBJ1-2 | TRBV7-2 | many | TGTGCCAGCAGCTTAGATCAGGGGGCTAGGTTGGGCTACACCTTC | CASSLDQGARLGYTF
- | TRBJ2-3 | TRBV7-2 | many | TGTGCCAGCAGCTTAGCTCCGGGAGCCACAGATACGCAGTATTTT | CASSLAPGATDTQYF
TRBD1 | TRBJ1-2 | TRBV15 | - | TGTGCCACCCCAATTCCCCGGGGACAGGCTAACTATGGCTACACCTTC | CATPIPRGQANYGYTF
TRBD1 | TRBJ2-7 | TRBV2 | - | TGTGCCAGCAACCGACCGGGACAGGGGGTCTACGAGCAGTACTTC | CASNRPGQGVYEQYF
- | TRBJ2-2 | TRBV27 | - | TGTGCCAGCAGCCCAGGGGTAGAGGGCGGGGAGCTGTTTTTT | CASSPGVEGGELFF
- | TRBJ2-5 | TRBV7-9 | once | TGTGCCAGCAGCCCAAACCTCCGCAGGGGAGAGACCCAGTACTTC | CASSPNLRRGETQYF
- | TRBJ1-3 | TRBV6-1 | - | TGTGCCAGCAGTCGGACTGCAGTCTCTGGAAACACCATATATTTT | CASSRTAVSGNTIYF
- | TRBJ1-1 | TRBV5-1 | - | TGCGCCAGCAGCGAGCAGGGGAGCACTGAAGCTTTCTTT | CASSEQGSTEAFF
- | TRBJ1-5 | TRBV5-5 | - | TGTGTCAGCAGCTTGGTTACCACAGGGCAAAGCAATCAGCCCCAGCATTTT | CVSSLVTTGQSNQPQHF
- | TRBJ1-1 | TRBV4-1 | - | TGCGCCAGCAGCCAAGGGGCGATGATGAACACTGAAGCTTTCTTT | CASSQGAMMNTEAFF
- | TRBJ2-4 | TRBV7-6 | - | TGTGCCAGCAGCTTAAACCCTCCCGGGGGCCCGAGTGACATTCAGTACTTC | CASSLNPPGGPSDIQYF
TRBD2 | TRBJ2-3 | TRBV19 | - | TGTGCCAGTTCGGAAGCGGGGGCAGCAGATACGCAGTATTTT | CASSEAGAADTQYF
- | TRBJ1-2 | TRBV27 | - | TGTGCCAGCAGCTCGGGGCCCCAGGTCCTCTATGGCTACACCTTC | CASSSGPQVLYGYTF
TRBD2 | TRBJ2-5 | TRBV7-9 | many | TGTGCCAGCAGCTTAGGGACTAGCGGGGGGTCCCAAGAGACCCAGTACTTC | CASSLGTSGGSQETQYF
- | TRBJ1-6 | TRBV5-4 | few | TGTGCCAGCAGCTTGGAACCGGGACTTAATTCACCCCTCCACTTT | CASSLEPGLNSPLHF
- | TRBJ2-1 | TRBV2 | - | TGTGCCAGCACCGGCACTTCGAATTACAATGAGCAGTTCTTC | CASTGTSNYNEQFF
- | TRBJ2-7 | TRBV19 | many | TGTGCCAGTAGTATCTCTAAGTGGGGCGAGCAGTACTTC | CASSISKWGEQYF
- | TRBJ2-3 | TRBV14 | - | TGTGCCAGCAGCTCCGACAGGGACTACACAGATACGCAGTATTTT | CASSSDRDYTDTQYF
TRBD1 | TRBJ1-2 | TRBV4-1 | many | TGCGCCAGCAGCCAAGTGACAGGGGACTATGGCTACACCTTC | CASSQVTGDYGYTF
- | TRBJ1-2 | TRBV7-8 | - | TGTACCAGCAGCTTGGGGATCTATGGCTACACCTTC | CTSSLGIYGYTF
- | TRBJ1-1 | TRBV9 | few | TGTGCCAGCAGCGTAGCGGGCGAAAACACTGAAGCTTTCTTT | CASSVAGENTEAFF
- | TRBJ1-2 | TRBV10-2 | - | TGCGCCAGCAGTGAGTCTCGGGGGCCAGCCTATGGCTACACCTTC | CASSESRGPAYGYTF
TRBD1 | TRBJ2-1 | TRBV9 | once | TGTGCCAGCAGCATGCAGGCAGGGGGCGCCTACAATGAGCAGTTCTTC | CASSMQAGGAYNEQFF
TRBD1 | TRBJ2-2 | TRBV5-6 | many | TGTGCCAGCAGCTCAGGACAGGTCGTTCGGATCACCGGGGAGCTGTTTTTT | CASSSGQVVRITGELFF
- | TRBJ2-2 | TRBV9 | - | - | CASSFGGGANTGELFF
- | TRBJ2-1 | TRBV6-2/TRBV6-3 | few | TGTGCCAGCAGTTACTCCTTTTGGTCTTATGAGCAGTTCTTC | CASSYSFWSYEQFF